This TCR beta chain appears in the sequencing data of a study of OX40 agonist ivuxolimab in advanced cancers. Study-wide context: A mean age of around 66 years, range roughly 20 to 80, was recorded, and 70% to 85% were male. Study conclusions and caveats: In CD8+ T cells, expanded clones were on average more numerous than in CD4+. At 0.1 to 3.0 mg/kg and by week 6, CD4+ and CD8+ T cells in the blood had expanded clonally.

This clone was detected only once. Its specificity is unknown. This CDR3 is built from 19 residues. Repertoires were generated with immunoSEQ multiplex PCR, while TCRdb's copy carries only in-frame clones and drops some. The table has fewer than 90,000 clones, approximately 86% seen once; the top ten hold over 0.6%. The chain combines TRBV21-1 with TRBJ1-4; TRBD1, the D gene given by the table, was not confirmed from the DNA. TRBV21-1 is noted as a pseudogene. This specimen was CD4+ or CD8+ T cells sorted from blood, taken in a trial of the OX40 agonist ivuxolimab. This TCR came from an adult with an advanced solid tumor such as melanoma, head and neck, liver or kidney cancer. The CDR3 DNA reads as TGTGCCAGCAGCAAAGTGACAGGGGGCCGTGGAAGTGAAGGTGAAAAACTGTTTTTT. It specifies CASSKVTGGRGSEGEKLFF.